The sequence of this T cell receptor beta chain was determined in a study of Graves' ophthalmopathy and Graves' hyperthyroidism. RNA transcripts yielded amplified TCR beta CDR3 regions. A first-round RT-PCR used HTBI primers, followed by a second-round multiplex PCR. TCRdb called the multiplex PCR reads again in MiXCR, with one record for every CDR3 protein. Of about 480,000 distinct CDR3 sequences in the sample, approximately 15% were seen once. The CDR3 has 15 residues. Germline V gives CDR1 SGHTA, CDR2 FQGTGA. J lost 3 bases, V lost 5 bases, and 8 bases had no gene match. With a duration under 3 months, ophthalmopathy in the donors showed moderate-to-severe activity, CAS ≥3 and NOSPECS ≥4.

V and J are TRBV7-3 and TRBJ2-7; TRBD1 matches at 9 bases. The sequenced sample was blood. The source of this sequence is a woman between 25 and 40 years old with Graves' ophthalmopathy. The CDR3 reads CASSPTGTGRYEQYF. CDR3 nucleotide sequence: TGTGCCAGCAGCCCAACGGGGACAGGGCGCTACGAGCAGTACTTC.